The entry below describes one T cell receptor beta chain. Its antigen is as yet unknown. Sequence at one end of the junction differs from germline and may be a read error. The sample contains more than one DNA sequence encoding this CDR3. The data stem from a study of shared clonotypes between healthy human individuals. Germline V gene data show CDR1 as SNHLY and CDR2 as FYNNEI. The CDR3 runs to 15 residues. How the authors handled the data: Filtering differed because ImmunoSEQ produced junction-only sequences that carried no quality scores. Sequenced by immunoSEQ multiplex PCR; TCRdb stores in-frame clones only, minus some. V, J and clone size derive from that table, while D and trimming were established from the DNA sequence. The profile covers around 2.3 million clones, with approximately 94% appearing a single time and roughly 0.13% taken by the ten largest. Study-level results: Shared clonotypes across all four donors exceeded non-shared ones in generation probability.

The sequenced sample was naive CD4+ T cells sorted from blood. Subset meaning: CD45RA+ positively selected. The TCR was taken from a man between 18 and 29 years old in good health. V usage is TRBV2 and J usage is TRBJ2-7; 9 positions match TRBD2. CDR3: CASSQRLAVTYEQYF. CDR3 DNA sequence: TGTGCCAGCAGTCAAAGACTAGCGGTTACCTACGAGCAGTATTTC.